Below, 32 T cell receptor beta chains from the same sample are listed, as sequenced in a study of beta chain features in type 1 diabetes. Expressed TCRB transcripts were sequenced, since all the RNA that had been isolated was reverse transcribed. Measured with immunoSEQ multiplex PCR; TCRdb has only the in-frame clones, and not every one. The sample consists of fewer than 650,000 clones, roughly 16% of them appearing once. The sequenced sample consisted of naive CD4+ T cells from blood. Receptor source: a man aged 18 to 30 in good health.

This clone was observed a few times. This chain links TRBV7-2 with TRBJ1-2, with TRBD1 matching over 9 bases. V shed 4 bases and J 8 bases; nucleotides not matched to a gene: 14. Germline V lookup: CDR1 SGHTA, CDR2 FQGNSA. There are 16 residues in the CDR3. The CDR3 nucleotides read TGTGCCAGCAGCTCCGTTGGGGTCGGGACAGGGATGGGCTACACCTTC. Its protein is CASSSVGVGTGMGYTF.

This clone was found a few times. The V gene is TRBV29-1, the J gene TRBJ1-3; D is uncertain. Germline V CDR1 and CDR2: SQVTM, ANQGSEA. CDR3 length: 14 amino acids. Trimming left V 0 bases short and J 2 bases short, with 8 bases between. In DNA, the CDR3 is TGCAGCGTTGAAGACCGGGTCGCTGGAAACACCATATATTTT. Encoded protein: CSVEDRVAGNTIYF.

In its sample, this clone was seen a few times. V gene TRBV29-1 combines with J gene TRBJ1-3; D is unclear. Germline values: CDR1 SQVTM, CDR2 ANQGSEA. The CDR3 is 14 amino acids. V dropped 4 bases and J dropped 4 bases, with 14 bases sitting between them. The CDR3 loop reads CSVAPNRAGNTIYF. The CDR3, as DNA: TGCAGCGTTGCCCCGAATCGGGCAGGAAACACCATATATTTT.

This clone was seen more than once but under ten times. The chain uses TRBV7-2 and TRBJ2-7; TRBD1 matches 7 bases. Germline CDR1 SGHTA, CDR2 FQGNSA. The CDR3 has 16 residues. Unmatched junction bases numbered 15, after V lost 5 bases and J lost 5 bases. The CDR3 protein is CASSTRRQGVVHEQYF. CDR3 sequence (DNA): TGTGCCAGCAGCACCCGCCGACAGGGTGTGGTCCACGAGCAGTACTTC.

The sample holds a few counts of this clone. The chain employs TRBV7-9 and TRBJ1-2, with D perhaps matching TRBD1 (5 bases). Germline assignment: CDR1 SEHNR and CDR2 FQNEAQ (reference sequence). The V end lost 5 bases, the J end lost 2 bases, and 12 bases lay between the germline ends. The length of the CDR3 is 14 residues. The CDR3 DNA sequence: TGTGCCAGCAGCACTCCGGGGCGGAACTATGGCTACACCTTC. Translated: CASSTPGRNYGYTF.

This clone was picked up a small number of times. Other DNA variants within this sample encode the same CDR3. V is TRBV29-1 and J is TRBJ1-1; tentatively, D is TRBD1 (5 bases). CDR3 length: 12 residues. Deletions cut 6 bases from V and 1 base from J, with 9 bases between. The germline CDR1 and CDR2 sequences are SQVTM and ANQGSEA. The CDR3: CSVGRGNTEAFF. CDR3 nucleotides: TGCAGCGTGGGGCGGGGGAACACTGAAGCTTTCTTT.

This clone was seen only a few times. The chain carries TRBV28 and TRBJ2-6; TRBD1 matches 8 bases. The germline V gene encodes CDR1 MDHEN and CDR2 SYDVKM. J was trimmed by 0 bases and V by 5 bases; bases with no gene match: 9. This CDR3 spans 18 amino acids. CDR3 DNA: TGTGCCAGCAGTAAGGACAGGGTGACCAGCTCTGGGGCCAACGTCCTGACTTTC. Residues: CASSKDRVTSSGANVLTF.

This clone was seen a handful of times. The V gene is TRBV18, the J gene TRBJ1-5; D call uncertain. Germline loops: CDR1 KGHSH, CDR2 LQKENI. Trimming removed 0 bases from V and 2 bases from J, with 8 bases in between. The CDR3 totals 15 residues. CDR3 region: CASSPPYRGNQPQHF. The CDR3 coding sequence is TGTGCCAGCTCACCACCTTACCGCGGCAATCAGCCCCAGCATTTT. The variable domain in full, completed from reference TRBV18 and TRBJ1-5, reads NAGVMQNPRHLVRRRGQEARLRCSPMKGHSHVYWYRQLPEEGLKFMVYLQKENIIDESGMPKERFSAEFPKEGPSILRIQQVVRGDSAAYFCASSPPYRGNQPQHFGDGTRLSIL.

The table lists this clone with a few counts. V usage is TRBV15 and J usage is TRBJ2-7; D assignment may be TRBD1 or TRBD2 (6 bases each). In germline, CDR1 is LNHNV, CDR2 YYDKDF (reference sequence). This CDR3 comprises 17 residues. V was clipped by 1 base and J by 6 bases, with 22 bases between them. DNA of the CDR3: TGTGCCACCAGCAGAGCGTCCAGGTGGGGGGCGCAGGCCGAGCAGTACTTC. Translating it yields CATSRASRWGAQAEQYF.

The chain is built from TRBV9 and TRBJ2-5; D is possibly TRBD1 (6 bases). This CDR3 has 15 residues. Germline V gene lookup returns CDR1 SGDLS and CDR2 YYNGEE. V was shortened by 0 bases and J by 5 bases, with 14 bases between the two germline ends. DNA of the CDR3: TGTGCCAGCAGCGTAGTTGCAGGGGCTGGGGAGACCCAGTACTTC. Its translation is CASSVVAGAGETQYF. The full variable domain, with the rest looked up from reference TRBV9 and TRBJ2-5, is DSGVTQTPKHLITATGQRVTLRCSPRSGDLSVYWYQQSLDQGLQFLIQYYNGEERAKGNILERFSAQQFPDLHSELNLSSLELGDSALYFCASSVVAGAGETQYFGPGTRLLVL.

The CDR3 DNA reads TGCAGTGCTAGAGTAATAGGCGAGCAGTTCTTC. It is translated as CSARVIGEQFF. The rearrangement links TRBV20-1 to TRBJ2-1; the D is unclear. Trimming cost V 1 base and J 10 bases, with 8 bases left between them. The CDR3 length is 11 residues. CDR1 DFQATT and CDR2 SNEGSKA come from the germline V gene (reference sequence).

The chain has TRBV9 and TRBJ2-3; 10 bases are a match to TRBD2. V shed 2 bases, J shed 4 bases, and the junction held 4 bases outside the gene matches. The CDR3 length is 15 residues. CDR1 SGDLS and CDR2 YYNGEE come from the germline V gene. As DNA, the CDR3 is TGTGCCAGCAGCGTCTCTAGCGGGAGTTCAGATACGCAGTATTTT. Its protein is CASSVSSGSSDTQYF.

The V and J genes are TRBV5-1 and TRBJ1-2; no clear D. There are 13 residues in the CDR3. Germline CDR1 reads SGHRS; CDR2 reads YFSETQ. Trimming pared 0 bases from V and 7 bases from J, leaving 10 bases between. CDR3 in amino acids: CASSLAWQFGYTF. DNA of the CDR3: TGCGCCAGCAGCTTGGCATGGCAGTTTGGCTACACCTTC.

This clone was observed a few times. The chain uses TRBV5-4 and TRBJ1-4; D is possibly TRBD1 (6 bases). Germline V CDR1 and CDR2: SGHNT, YYREEE (reference sequence). This CDR3 is built from 15 residues. Trimming took off 4 bases at V and 6 bases at J, with 16 bases between the two ends. CDR3 coding DNA: TGTGCCAGCAGCCCAGGGGCCGCGGGCGATGAAAAACTGTTTTTT. It is translated as CASSPGAAGDEKLFF.

The rearrangement links TRBV7-3 to TRBJ1-1; TRBD1 matches at 8 bases. CDR1 is SGHTA, CDR2 FQGTGA, per germline. V was pared by 2 bases and J by 2 bases, with 4 bases of the junction left unmatched. The CDR3 is 15 amino acids. In DNA form, the CDR3 reads TGTGCCAGCAGCTTATCGGGACAGGACAACACTGAAGCTTTCTTT. It is translated as CASSLSGQDNTEAFF.

This clone was counted only a few times. The chain joins TRBV18 to TRBJ1-1; D is unclear. V dropped 2 bases and J dropped 3 bases, with 7 bases sitting between them. Germline values: CDR1 KGHSH, CDR2 LQKENI. The CDR3 has 13 amino acids. The CDR3 region is CASSPSSYTEAFF. In DNA, the CDR3 is TGTGCCAGCTCACCATCCAGCTACACTGAAGCTTTCTTT.

CDR3 loop: CASSLSGTLSYEQYF. The CDR3 nucleotides are TGTGCCAGCAGTTTATCCGGGACCCTCTCCTACGAGCAGTACTTC. The chain is built from TRBV28 and TRBJ2-7, with D possibly called TRBD1 or TRBD2 (5 bases each). V was shortened by 1 base and J by 0 bases, with 10 bases between the two germline ends. Germline V gives CDR1 MDHEN, CDR2 SYDVKM. This CDR3 contains 15 residues.

This clone was found a few times. The CDR3 DNA is TGTGCCAGCAGCTTAAGCACCTCTGGAAACACCATATATTTT. It yields the protein CASSLSTSGNTIYF. The rearrangement links TRBV7-9 to TRBJ1-3; D gene ambiguous. There are 14 residues in the CDR3. Germline V CDR1 and CDR2: SEHNR, FQNEAQ (reference sequence). Trimming shortened V by 2 bases and J by 0 bases, and 5 bases separated the two germline ends.

Regarding this clone: Different DNA sequences within this sample yield the same CDR3. The chain joins TRBV9 to TRBJ2-3, with 13 bases identical to TRBD2. The CDR3 is 16 amino acids. Trimming removed 4 bases from V and 1 base from J; junction bases left unmatched: 3. Germline CDR1 reads SGDLS; CDR2 reads YYNGEE. The CDR3 DNA reads TGTGCCAGCAGCCTCGGACTAGCGGGGGGCACAGATACGCAGTATTTT. This translates into CASSLGLAGGTDTQYF.

In its sample, this clone was seen a few times. The genes are TRBV25-1 and TRBJ2-7; 8 bases fit TRBD1. The CDR3 has 13 amino acids. Germline V gene data show CDR1 as MGHDK and CDR2 as SYGVNS. The ends lost 4 bases at V and 5 bases at J; junction bases unmatched: 4. The CDR3 bases are TGTGCCAGCAGTGGGACAGGGAGGAACGAGCAGTACTTC. This gives the protein CASSGTGRNEQYF.

This clone was found a few times. The chain recombines TRBV6-6 with TRBJ2-5, with a weak D call TRBD1 (7 bases). The CDR3 loop spans 14 amino acids. Looked up from germline, CDR1 is MNHNY and CDR2 is SVGAGI (reference sequence). V was cut by 5 bases and J by 4 bases, with 14 bases left in between. CDR3 in DNA: TGTGCCAGCAGTACTTACAGGGGAGGAGAGACCCAGTACTTC. It specifies CASSTYRGGETQYF.

The sample holds a few counts of this clone. The chain has TRBV10-3 and TRBJ1-2, with D unclear. Looked up from germline, CDR1 is ENHRY and CDR2 is SYGVKD. Trimming pared 2 bases from V and 0 bases from J, leaving 7 bases between. The CDR3 runs to 14 residues. Here the CDR3 reads CAISEPVSNYGYTF. CDR3 nucleotide sequence: TGTGCCATCAGTGAGCCAGTTTCTAACTATGGCTACACCTTC.

This chain joins TRBV6-6 and TRBJ2-1, with 9 bases aligning to TRBD2. Per germline, CDR1 MNHNY and CDR2 SVGAGI (reference sequence). V gave up 6 bases and J gave up 4 bases; unmatched junction bases: 7. The CDR3 sequence is 15 residues long. The CDR3 sequence is CASRQPGLAYNEQFF. CDR3 sequence (DNA): TGTGCCAGCAGACAGCCGGGACTAGCATACAATGAGCAGTTCTTC.

This clone came up a few times. The gene calls are TRBV25-1 and TRBJ2-7; either TRBD1 or TRBD2 may fit D (5 bases each). CDR1 is MGHDK, CDR2 SYGVNS, per germline. The CDR3 is made up of 15 amino acids. V lost 5 bases and J lost 1, with 15 bases in between. In DNA, the CDR3 is TGTGCCAGCAGTCCGGGGCGGGCCGTATCCTACGAGCAGTACTTC. It codes for CASSPGRAVSYEQYF.

This clone came up a few times. V and J are TRBV7-9 and TRBJ2-5; tentative D call: TRBD1 (6 bases). Germline V gives CDR1 SEHNR, CDR2 FQNEAQ (reference sequence). V gave up 1 base and J gave up 1 base, with 7 bases separating them. The CDR3 length is 14 residues. CDR3 bases: TGTGCCAGCAGCTTAGGACAGGTCCAAGAGACCCAGTACTTC. Its translation: CASSLGQVQETQYF.

The chain combines TRBV6-4 with TRBJ1-2; possibly TRBD1 for D (6 bases). The V end was cut by 4 bases, the J end by 2 bases, with 11 bases between. Germline lookup yields CDR1 MRHNA and CDR2 SNTAGT. The CDR3 sequence is 14 residues long. CDR3 DNA sequence: TGTGCCAGCAGTGCGTGGCAGGGGAACTATGGCTACACCTTC. It codes for CASSAWQGNYGYTF.

This chain uses TRBV13 with TRBJ1-3, with 7 bases aligning to TRBD1. With 0 bases clipped from V and 4 bases from J, the junction kept 0 bases outside the gene matches. Germline lookup yields CDR1 PRHDT and CDR2 FYEKMQ (reference sequence). The CDR3 extends over 14 amino acids. For the CDR3, the DNA is TGTGCCAGCAGCTTAGGGGACAGGGGAAACACCATATATTTT. It encodes CASSLGDRGNTIYF.

In this sample, this clone turned up a few times. J is TRBJ2-1 and V is TRBV27; no clear D gene. The length of the CDR3 is 14 residues. Germline lookup yields CDR1 MNHEY and CDR2 SMNVEV (reference sequence). Trimming stripped 2 bases from V and 4 bases from J, with 9 bases between. Here the CDR3 DNA reads TGTGCCAGCAGTTTAGCTATCCGATACAATGAGCAGTTCTTC. As protein: CASSLAIRYNEQFF.

The rearrangement links TRBV6-5 to TRBJ2-7, with a weak D call TRBD2 (5 bases). Deletions cut 7 bases from V and 3 bases from J, with 10 bases between. The CDR3 extends over 12 amino acids. Germline lookup yields CDR1 MNHEY and CDR2 SVGAGI. The CDR3 sequence: CASTGGRYEQYF. CDR3 nucleotide sequence: TGTGCCAGCACCGGAGGTCGCTACGAGCAGTACTTC.

This clone was counted between two and nine times. CDR3 coding DNA: TGTGCCAGCAGCTCCCACGGACTGATCTCTGGGGCCAACGTCCTGACTTTC. Translated, it gives CASSSHGLISGANVLTF. The genes are TRBV9 and TRBJ2-6; possibly TRBD2 for D (5 bases). From germline, CDR1 is SGDLS and CDR2 YYNGEE. The V and J ends lost 4 bases and 0 bases respectively, with 14 bases between them. The CDR3 spans 17 residues.

This clone has just a few counts. The chain couples TRBV15 to TRBJ2-6; no clear D. CDR3 length: 17 amino acids. Trimming stripped 4 bases from V and 0 bases from J, with 13 bases between. The germline CDR1 and CDR2 sequences are LNHNV and YYDKDF (reference sequence). CDR3 amino acids: CATSILETSSGANVLTF. CDR3 sequence (DNA): TGTGCCACCAGCATTCTAGAGACCTCCTCTGGGGCCAACGTCCTGACTTTC.

This clone was found a few times. CDR3 loop: CASSLAKGHEQFF. The CDR3 DNA reads as TGTGCCAGCAGCTTAGCGAAGGGGCATGAGCAGTTCTTC. The V gene is TRBV7-2, the J gene TRBJ2-1; D might be TRBD1 (5 bases). V was cut by 0 bases and J by 8 bases, with 8 bases left in between. Per germline, CDR1 SGHTA and CDR2 FQGNSA. This CDR3 is 13 amino acids long.